The sequence of this T cell receptor (beta chain) was determined in a study of CD8 T cells in ankylosing spondylitis. Many counts were recorded for this clonotype. Trimming took 5 bases from V and 4 from J, leaving 12 bases between them. The CDR3 has 14 amino acids. Germline V gives CDR1 MNHNS, CDR2 SASEGT. TCRdb analysed the 5' RACE reads with MiXCR anew, one entry per CDR3 protein. Of about 260,000 distinct CDR3 sequences in the sample, approximately 24% were seen once. This TCR was sampled from a male donor with ankylosing spondylitis or in good health (not recorded which). The V and J genes are TRBV6-1 and TRBJ1-3; weak D call: TRBD1 (5 bases). Sample: blood, either unsorted or a sorted T cell fraction (not recorded which). The CDR3 sequence: CASSPDSIGNTIYF. CDR3 DNA sequence: TGTGCCAGCAGTCCTGACAGCATCGGAAACACCATATATTTT.